These 8 T cell receptor beta chains came from one sample sequenced in a study of T cell responses to AZD1222 COVID-19 vaccine. Profiling relied on immunoSEQ multiplex PCR, and the TCRdb table lists in-frame clones only, not all of them. This sample has roughly 110,000 clones; 90% to 95% occur once, and the top ten carry 4.5%. The sample here was peripheral blood, taken on day 0 of AZD1222 vaccination. The receptors derive from an adult in good health.

The chain couples TRBV4-2 to TRBJ2-1; D not certain. CDR3 length: 16 amino acids. The germline V and J ends were trimmed by 4 bases and 2 bases, with 15 bases remaining between them. Looked up from germline, CDR1 is LGHNA and CDR2 is YNFKEQ. The CDR3 region is CASSLEEQAAYNEQFF. The CDR3 bases are TGTGCCAGCAGCCTCGAAGAACAAGCCGCCTACAATGAGCAGTTCTTC.

This chain connects TRBV7-9 to TRBJ1-2; possibly TRBD1 for D (5 bases). V lost 0 bases, J lost 8 bases, and 13 bases lay in between. CDR1 and CDR2 (germline): SEHNR, FQNEAQ (reference sequence). CDR3 length: 14 amino acids. The CDR3 nucleotides read TGTGCCAGCAGCTTAGCTGGCCCAGGGTACGGCTACACCTTC. This gives the protein CASSLAGPGYGYTF.

The CDR3 DNA is TGTGCCAGCAGCTTAGTAGGACCCGGGACAGGGCAGGAAAAACTGTTTTTT. It specifies CASSLVGPGTGQEKLFF. The V call is TRBV7-9, the J call TRBJ1-4; 9 bases align to TRBD1. Germline lookup yields CDR1 SEHNR and CDR2 FQNEAQ (reference sequence). Losses at the gene ends were 1 base for V and 8 bases for J; bases not matched to a gene: 11. CDR3 length: 17 residues.

The rearrangement links TRBV18 to TRBJ2-6; 12 nucleotides align to TRBD1. CDR3 length: 20 amino acids. CDR1 and CDR2 from the germline V gene are KGHSH and LQKENI. The V and J ends lost 3 bases and 3 bases, in that order; junction bases with no gene match: 12. The chain's CDR3 is CASSPISGTGGAYGANVLTF. The CDR3 nucleotides are TGTGCCAGCTCACCTATCTCCGGGACAGGGGGCGCGTATGGGGCCAACGTCCTGACTTTC.

The chain uses TRBV6-6 and TRBJ2-7; D may match TRBD1 or TRBD2 (5 bases each). Germline-derived CDR1 and CDR2 are MNHNY and SVGAGI (reference sequence). V lost 4 bases, J lost 4 bases, and 17 bases lay in between. The CDR3 sequence is 15 residues long. The CDR3 sequence is CASSSPPGPSYEQYF. CDR3 in DNA: TGTGCCAGCAGTTCTCCGCCGGGACCGAGTTACGAGCAGTACTTC.

The V and J genes are TRBV5-4 and TRBJ2-5, with D unresolved. Per germline, CDR1 SGHNT and CDR2 YYREEE (reference sequence). Trimming removed 2 bases from V and 4 bases from J, with 6 bases in between. CDR3 length: 12 amino acids. The CDR3 loop reads CASSFTGETQYF. CDR3 sequence (DNA): TGTGCCAGCAGCTTTACCGGAGAGACCCAGTACTTC.

This chain connects TRBV7-2 to TRBJ2-7; D may be TRBD1 or TRBD2 (5 bases each). The CDR3 has 12 amino acids. Per the germline V gene, CDR1 is SGHTA and CDR2 is FQGNSA. V was shortened by 5 bases and J by 7 bases, with 12 bases between the two germline ends. The CDR3: CASSGGFGEQYF. CDR3 bases: TGTGCCAGCAGCGGGGGTTTTGGAGAGCAGTACTTC. The full variable domain, its missing parts supplied by reference TRBV7-2 and TRBJ2-7, is GAGVSQSPSNKVTEKGKDVELRCDPISGHTALYWYRQSLGQGLEFLIYFQGNSAPDKSGLPSDRFSAERTGGSVSTLTIQRTQQEDSAVYLCASSGGFGEQYFGPGTRLTVT.

This chain connects TRBV2 to TRBJ1-6, with D perhaps matching TRBD1 (6 bases). CDR1 is SNHLY and CDR2 is FYNNEI in the germline V gene. The CDR3 is 14 residues long. V gave up 4 bases and J gave up 11 bases, with 15 bases separating them. As DNA, the CDR3 is TGTGCCAGCAGTGGACAGGTTCTTAGGACACCCCTCCACTTT. This gives the protein CASSGQVLRTPLHF.